This T cell receptor beta chain is drawn from a study of blood T cell repertoires in COVID-19. Looking at the study overall: Spain, Italy and the United States supplied samples that represented acute and convalescent COVID-19.

Authors' methods: Counts of nucleated cells, estimated from reference gene primer amplification, were obtained. Clones were read by immunoSEQ multiplex PCR, and TCRdb kept only the in-frame ones, dropping some. V and J calls and clone size are those listed in that table; D and trimming were worked out from the DNA. The data show about 200,000 clones, 90% to 95% seen once. Sequenced: peripheral blood. This receptor was taken from a man in his 60s with COVID-19, enrolled during active disease.

The CDR3 loop is CASSLWEGGTGGGLKGYTF. CDR3 bases: TGTGCCAGCAGTTTATGGGAAGGGGGGACAGGGGGCGGACTTAAGGGCTACACCTTC. The rearrangement joins TRBV28 to TRBJ1-2, with 12 bases that match TRBD1. J lost 8 bases, V lost 0 bases, and 16 bases had no gene match. This CDR3 contains 19 residues. From germline, CDR1 is MDHEN and CDR2 SYDVKM.